Sequencing of this T cell receptor beta chain was carried out in a study of blood T cell repertoires in COVID-19. About the study: Material from acute and convalescent COVID-19 was sourced from the United States, Italy and Spain.

CDR3 size: 15 residues. Germline-derived CDR1 and CDR2 are LNHDA and SQIVND (reference sequence). V lost 3 bases to trimming and J lost 5 bases; unmatched junction nucleotides: 6. This table comes from immunoSEQ multiplex PCR, and its TCRdb copy is limited to in-frame clones, with some not included. The data contain tens of thousands of clones, 90% of them singletons. The source material was peripheral blood. The chain couples TRBV19 to TRBJ2-3, with 9 positions matching TRBD2. The TCR originated in a woman between 40 and 50 years old with active COVID-19. The CDR3 DNA reads TGTGCCAGTAGTATGGCCGCGGGGGGGATAGATACGCAGTATTTT. Protein: CASSMAAGGIDTQYF.